One sample yielded the 24 T cell receptor beta chains listed below, sequenced in a study of blood T cells in healthy people across ages. The authors ran a second PCR of roughly 6 to 12 cycles using a sample-barcoded 5' primer and a J-beta primer mix. TCRdb re-analysed the 5' RACE reads in MiXCR, keeping a single row per CDR3 protein. The repertoire holds 1,800,000 or so distinct CDR3 sequences, about 39% seen once, with more than 20% in the top ten. Sequences were obtained from blood. Receptor source: a human donor in good health.

Comments on this clonotype: The germline gene is not matched at one end of the junction; a read error may be the cause. This rearrangement joins TRBV7-3 to TRBJ1-1; 7 bases line up with TRBD1. This CDR3 is built from 15 residues. Looked up from germline, CDR1 is SGHTA and CDR2 is FQGTGA. CDR3 sequence: CASSPPGQLNTGAFF. Here the CDR3 DNA reads TGTGCCAGCAGCCCACCGGGACAGTTGAACACTGGAGCTTTCTTT.

The chain carries TRBV5-1 and TRBJ2-2; no clear D gene. This CDR3 contains 14 residues. V lost 5 bases and J lost 1, with 9 bases in between. Per the germline V gene, CDR1 is SGHRS and CDR2 is YFSETQ. CDR3 DNA: TGCGCCAGCAGTCGTGGCCTGAACACCGGGGAGCTGTTTTTT. Residues: CASSRGLNTGELFF.

This chain links TRBV7-2 with TRBJ2-7; D not certain. The CDR3 is 15 residues long. Trimming took off 6 bases at V and 3 bases at J, with 18 bases between the two ends. CDR1 SGHTA and CDR2 FQGNSA come from the germline V gene. The CDR3 spells CASSSPSTYDYEQYF. The CDR3 DNA follows: TGTGCCAGCAGTTCCCCTTCGACGTATGACTACGAGCAGTACTTC.

This clonotype was picked up a small number of times. The chain employs TRBV2 and TRBJ2-5; 8 positions match TRBD2. The J call is doubtful: the DNA matches TRBJ2-7 better. CDR1 and CDR2 (germline): SNHLY, FYNNEI. CDR3 length: 13 residues. The DNA for the CDR3 is TGTGCCAGCAGGATGACTAGCGCGTACGAGCAGTACTTC. Its protein is CASRMTSAYEQYF.

V and J are TRBV29-1 and TRBJ2-5, with D perhaps matching TRBD2 (6 bases). CDR1 is SQVTM and CDR2 is ANQGSEA in the germline V gene. V gave up 3 bases and J gave up 4 bases, with 12 bases separating them. The length of the CDR3 is 13 residues. The CDR3 sequence is CSVDGGMGETQYF. Written as DNA, the CDR3 is TGCAGCGTTGATGGCGGGATGGGAGAGACCCAGTACTTC.

The chain recombines TRBV2 with TRBJ2-3, with D possibly matching TRBD1 (6 bases). Germline CDR1 reads SNHLY; CDR2 reads FYNNEI. The V end was cut by 6 bases, the J end by 0 bases, with 19 bases between. The CDR3 covers 17 residues. The CDR3: CASSYHAERGSTDTQYF. CDR3 DNA: TGTGCCAGCAGCTATCATGCAGAGAGGGGGAGCACAGATACGCAGTATTTT.

This clonotype has a handful of counts. The chain couples TRBV14 to TRBJ2-6; no reliable D call. Per the germline V gene, CDR1 is SGHDN and CDR2 is FVKESK. Deletions cut 3 bases from V and 0 bases from J, with 9 bases between. The CDR3 is 16 residues long. CDR3 in amino acids: CASSQFDGSGANVLTF. The CDR3 DNA reads TGTGCCAGCAGCCAGTTTGACGGCTCTGGGGCCAACGTCCTGACTTTC.

This clonotype showed up just a few times. The rearrangement joins TRBV4-2 to TRBJ2-2; D unresolved. The CDR3 spans 14 residues. From germline, CDR1 is LGHNA and CDR2 YNFKEQ. V lost 0 bases and J lost 3, with 5 bases in between. Here the CDR3 DNA reads TGTGCCAGCAGCCAAGATCAGTACACCGGGGAGCTGTTTTTT. It codes for CASSQDQYTGELFF.

J is TRBJ2-1 and V is TRBV29-1; 7 bases fit TRBD1. The J call may be mistaken, given a closer DNA end match to TRBJ2-7. CDR3 length: 14 amino acids. CDR1 and CDR2 from the germline V gene are SQVTM and ANQGSEA. CDR3 bases: TGCAGCGTTTCCCAGGGGGTATCCTACAATGAGCAGTACTTC. It encodes CSVSQGVSYNEQYF.

The chain employs TRBV7-2 and TRBJ2-7; TRBD1 aligns across 10 bases. Trimming removed 2 bases from V and 1 base from J; junction bases left unmatched: 8. Germline V CDR1 and CDR2: SGHTA, FQGNSA. This CDR3 spans 17 amino acids. In nucleotides, the CDR3 is TGTGCCAGCAGCTTACAACCAGGGACAGGGGATTCCTACGAGCAGTACTTC. Translated: CASSLQPGTGDSYEQYF.

This chain links TRBV28 with TRBJ1-1; a possible D gene is TRBD1 (5 bases). The length of the CDR3 is 15 residues. In germline, CDR1 is MDHEN, CDR2 SYDVKM. The V end was cut by 5 bases, the J end by 1 base, with 14 bases between. CDR3 in DNA: TGTGCCAGCAGTCCCCGGGGCCGTCCGAACACTGAAGCTTTCTTT. It codes for CASSPRGRPNTEAFF.

The V and J genes are TRBV2 and TRBJ1-2, with TRBD1 as a possible D gene (6 bases). The CDR3 sequence is 15 residues long. V was trimmed by 6 bases and J by 6 bases, leaving 20 bases between them. In germline, CDR1 is SNHLY, CDR2 FYNNEI. CDR3 in amino acids: CASRDRTDGTHGYTF. The DNA for the CDR3 is TGTGCCAGCAGAGACCGGACAGACGGAACGCATGGCTACACCTTC.

This chain links TRBV20-1 with TRBJ2-3; 9 nucleotides match TRBD1. Germline V lookup: CDR1 DFQATT, CDR2 SNEGSKA (reference sequence). The CDR3 sequence is 15 residues long. V was pared by 3 bases and J by 6 bases, with 10 bases of the junction left unmatched. The DNA of the CDR3 is TGCAGTGCTAGTTTCCGGGACAGGGATTTCGATACGCAGTATTTT. It is translated as CSASFRDRDFDTQYF.

The chain joins TRBV7-9 to TRBJ2-7, with D perhaps TRBD1 (5 bases). Trimming cost V 5 bases and J 0 bases, with 14 bases left between them. Germline CDR1 SEHNR, CDR2 FQNEAQ (reference sequence). The CDR3 runs 15 residues. CDR3 loop: CASSPSGASSYEQYF. The CDR3 nucleotides are TGTGCCAGCAGCCCTAGTGGGGCGAGCTCCTACGAGCAGTACTTC.

V and J are TRBV12-3 or TRBV12-4 and TRBJ2-1, with D perhaps TRBD1 (6 bases). This CDR3 has 12 residues. With 4 bases removed from V and 10 bases from J, the gap between germline ends came to 11 bases. Here the CDR3 reads CASSSTGFEQFF. The DNA for the CDR3 is TGTGCCAGCAGTTCAACAGGGTTCGAGCAGTTCTTC.

The chain couples TRBV6-2 or TRBV6-3 to TRBJ2-1; 9 bases match TRBD1. The germline V gene encodes CDR1 MNHEY and CDR2 SVGEGT. The junction had 6 bases not matched to a gene; V was cut back by 11 bases and J by 1 base. The CDR3 has 14 amino acids. In DNA, the CDR3 is TGTGCCGCCCGGGACAGGGTATCCTACAATGAGCAGTTCTTC. Translated, it gives CAARDRVSYNEQFF.

The V and J genes are TRBV12-3 or TRBV12-4 and TRBJ2-4; 12 bases agree with TRBD2. This CDR3 is 14 amino acids long. Germline trimming cut 3 bases from V and 8 bases from J; bases unmatched to any gene: 2. The CDR3 coding sequence is TGTGCCAGCAGTTTGACTAGCGGGGGACACATTCAGTACTTC. Its protein product is CASSLTSGGHIQYF.

This clonotype was detected a few times. The V call is TRBV14, the J call TRBJ2-7; D is uncertain. V was trimmed by 2 bases and J by 5 bases, leaving 10 bases between them. CDR3 length equals 13 residues. The germline V gene has CDR1 SGHDN and CDR2 FVKESK. DNA for the CDR3: TGTGCCAGCAGCCAATGGCAGGTGAACGAGCAGTACTTC. This gives the protein CASSQWQVNEQYF.

At least ten counts were recorded for this clonotype. V is TRBV5-1 and J is TRBJ1-1; the D is unclear. V lost 7 bases and J lost 7, with 11 bases in between. The V gene's germline CDR1 is SGHRS and CDR2 YFSETQ. The CDR3 is 11 residues long. In nucleotides, the CDR3 is TGCGCCAGCGGGGAAGGGATTGAAGCTTTCTTT. Residues: CASGEGIEAFF.

Notes on this clonotype: At one of its ends the junction is not consistent with the germline gene, which may arise from a read error. V gene TRBV12-3 or TRBV12-4 combines with J gene TRBJ2-7, with unresolved D. The CDR3 has 13 amino acids. The CDR3 DNA reads TGTGCCAGCAGTTTTCAGAGCTCCTACAAGCAGTACTTC. Its protein is CASSFQSSYKQYF.

The table lists this clonotype with a few counts. V gene TRBV29-1 combines with J gene TRBJ1-1, with D maybe TRBD1 (6 bases). In germline, CDR1 is SQVTM, CDR2 ANQGSEA. Trimming left V 8 bases short and J 3 bases short, with 19 bases between. This CDR3 contains 14 residues. CDR3 nucleotide sequence: TGCAGCTGTAGGGGGGGCGACGGTTACACTGAAGCTTTCTTT. Its protein product is CSCRGGDGYTEAFF.

This clonotype was observed a handful of times. The CDR3 coding sequence is TGTGCCAGCAGCTTACGGGCAGGGATCTACGAGCAGTACTTC. It yields the protein CASSLRAGIYEQYF. V and J are TRBV7-8 and TRBJ2-7, with D perhaps TRBD1 (5 bases). The CDR3 has 14 residues. Germline lookup yields CDR1 SGHVS and CDR2 FQNEAQ. The V and J ends lost 2 bases and 3 bases respectively, with 11 bases between them.

The table lists this clonotype with a few counts. The genes are TRBV12-3 or TRBV12-4 and TRBJ2-5; a weak D match, TRBD2 (5 bases). The J call is in doubt because the DNA end fits TRBJ2-7 better. The CDR3 loop spans 13 amino acids. This CDR3 is CASSLTGLNEQYF. The CDR3 coding sequence is TGTGCCAGCAGTTTAACGGGGTTAAACGAGCAGTACTTC.

The table lists this clonotype with a few counts. The genes are TRBV4-1 and TRBJ2-1, with a weak D call TRBD2 (6 bases). Looked up from germline, CDR1 is MGHRA and CDR2 is YSYEKL. There are 16 residues in the CDR3. Trimming took 2 bases from V and 0 from J, leaving 11 bases between them. The CDR3 coding sequence is TGCGCCAGCAGCCAAATCGCGGGGAGCTCCTACAATGAGCAGTTCTTC. It codes for CASSQIAGSSYNEQFF.